These 21 T cell receptor beta chains share one sample of origin, sequenced in a study of cytomegalovirus exposure and HLA in healthy donors (dated by TCRdb to the late 2010s). Library preparation employed the immunoSEQ multiplex PCR assay. The multiplex PCR relied on a mix of 60 forward primers for TCR Vbeta segments and 13 reverse primers for TCR Jbeta segments. TCRdb stores this immuneACCESS table with in-frame sequences only. Part of the clones is absent; in the studies checked, under half of the shortfall reflects unresolved V genes, and no reason is known for the rest. The sample includes 95,000 to 110,000 clones, with roughly 79% observed a single time. In total, the top ten clones hold over 4% of the sample. Sequenced sample: PBMCs. The receptors shown here come from a man aged 50 to 60 in good health and CMV-seropositive.

The chain uses TRBV5-1 and TRBJ2-7, with 9 bases aligning to TRBD1. Germline CDR1 is SGHRS and CDR2 is YFSETQ. The ends lost 0 bases at V and 4 bases at J; junction bases unmatched: 11. This CDR3 region has 17 residues. The CDR3 DNA reads TGCGCCAGCAGCTTGGATATCGGGACAGGGAAGAGATACGAGCAGTACTTC. Translated, it gives CASSLDIGTGKRYEQYF.

This clone showed up just a few times. The chain is built from TRBV6-5 and TRBJ1-2; D gene ambiguous. Per the germline V gene, CDR1 is MNHEY and CDR2 is SVGAGI. The V end lost 4 bases, the J end lost 4 bases, and 7 bases lay between the germline ends. CDR3 length equals 12 residues. CDR3 protein: CASSSGIYGYTF. The CDR3 DNA reads as TGTGCCAGCAGTTCAGGAATCTATGGCTACACCTTC.

The sample holds a few counts of this clone. V and J are TRBV28 and TRBJ2-7; tentative D call: TRBD2 (5 bases). The CDR3 runs 17 residues. In germline, CDR1 is MDHEN, CDR2 SYDVKM. The germline V and J ends were trimmed by 0 bases and 0 bases, with 15 bases remaining between them. The CDR3 nucleotides read TGTGCCAGCAGTTTATGGTCCAGCCTTACTAGCTCCTACGAGCAGTACTTC. Protein: CASSLWSSLTSSYEQYF.

The chain employs TRBV14 and TRBJ2-3; 7 nucleotides align to TRBD1. The J segment lost 4 bases and the V segment lost 6 bases, leaving 1 base of the junction unmatched. The germline V gene has CDR1 SGHDN and CDR2 FVKESK. The CDR3 is 12 amino acids. CDR3 in amino acids: CASRQGPDTQYF. In nucleotides, the CDR3 is TGTGCCAGCAGACAGGGGCCAGATACGCAGTATTTT.

As regards this clone: Other DNA sequences in this sample translate to the same CDR3. The V call is TRBV4-3, the J call TRBJ2-1; 11 bases map to TRBD2. The trim removed 3 bases at V and 0 bases at J, leaving 4 bases unmatched. This CDR3 is 17 amino acids long. CDR1 is LGHNA, CDR2 YSLEER, per germline. The CDR3, as DNA: TGCGCCAGCAGCCAGGGTACTAGCGGGAGCTCCTACAATGAGCAGTTCTTC. Amino acid sequence: CASSQGTSGSSYNEQFF.

The rearrangement uses TRBV18 and TRBJ2-6; no firm D call. Germline lookup yields CDR1 KGHSH and CDR2 LQKENI. Trimming cost V 4 bases and J 0 bases, with 7 bases left between them. The CDR3 is made up of 15 amino acids. CDR3 nucleotide sequence: TGTGCCAGCTCACTACAGAACTCTGGGGCCAACGTCCTGACTTTC. This sequence encodes CASSLQNSGANVLTF.

J is TRBJ2-2 and V is TRBV27; D ambiguous. V lost 0 bases to trimming and J lost 4 bases, with 9 bases between them. The V gene's germline CDR1 is MNHEY and CDR2 SMNVEV (reference sequence). The CDR3 has 15 residues. The DNA of the CDR3 is TGTGCCAGCAGTTTATCGACAACCGTCACCGGGGAGCTGTTTTTT. It is translated as CASSLSTTVTGELFF.

The chain has TRBV9 and TRBJ2-4; TRBD1 aligns across 7 bases. The CDR3 runs 14 residues. CDR1 and CDR2 (germline): SGDLS, YYNGEE. With V trimmed by 0 bases and J by 3 bases, 0 bases remained unmatched. This CDR3 reads CASSVGQGKNIQYF. The CDR3 DNA reads TGTGCCAGCAGCGTAGGACAGGGCAAAAACATTCAGTACTTC.

The chain employs TRBV5-1 and TRBJ2-6; 7 nucleotides agree with TRBD1. Germline CDR1 is SGHRS and CDR2 is YFSETQ. V was pared by 0 bases and J by 0 bases, with 6 bases of the junction left unmatched. The CDR3 is made up of 18 amino acids. CDR3 nucleotides: TGCGCCAGCAGCTTGGCCGGGACAGCCTCCTCTGGGGCCAACGTCCTGACTTTC. It translates to CASSLAGTASSGANVLTF.

The chain uses TRBV4-2 and TRBJ1-1; no clear D. V gave up 3 bases and J gave up 4 bases, with 12 bases separating them. In germline, CDR1 is LGHNA, CDR2 YNFKEQ. This CDR3 spans 14 amino acids. The chain's CDR3 is CASSQAVEGTEAFF. CDR3 nucleotides: TGTGCCAGCAGCCAGGCCGTGGAGGGCACTGAAGCTTTCTTT.

The CDR3 loop is CASSVAGAGSTEAFF. The DNA of the CDR3 is TGTGCCAGCAGCGTCGCGGGGGCTGGGAGCACTGAAGCTTTCTTT. V is TRBV9 and J is TRBJ1-1, with D perhaps matching TRBD1 (6 bases). The CDR3 spans 15 residues. The V gene lost 2 bases and the J gene lost 4 bases, with 15 bases spanning the gap. The germline V gene encodes CDR1 SGDLS and CDR2 YYNGEE.

This chain connects TRBV6-1 to TRBJ1-6, with 7 bases aligning to TRBD1. The CDR3 sequence is 13 residues long. CDR1 is MNHNS, CDR2 SASEGT, per germline. With 7 bases clipped from V and 7 bases from J, the junction kept 4 bases outside the gene matches. CDR3 nucleotides: TGTGCCAGCAAGGCAGGGGGGAATTCACCCCTCCACTTT. It encodes CASKAGGNSPLHF.

This clone was picked up a small number of times. Other nucleotide sequences in the sample specify the same CDR3. The chain has TRBV6-6 and TRBJ1-1; 9 bases align to TRBD1. The CDR3 is made up of 15 amino acids. CDR1 is MNHNY, CDR2 SVGAGI, per germline (reference sequence). Losses at the gene ends were 1 base for V and 1 base for J; bases not matched to a gene: 1. CDR3 region: CASSYLGQGNTEAFF. CDR3 bases: TGTGCCAGCAGTTACTTGGGACAGGGGAACACTGAAGCTTTCTTT.

The gene calls are TRBV6-1 and TRBJ1-5; no clear D. The V end was cut by 2 bases, the J end by 4 bases, with 6 bases between. This CDR3 has 13 residues. The germline V gene encodes CDR1 MNHNS and CDR2 SASEGT. DNA for the CDR3: TGTGCCAGCAGTGAACAGGCTAATCAGCCCCAGCATTTT. Its protein is CASSEQANQPQHF.

The chain couples TRBV11-2 to TRBJ2-7; 14 bases align to TRBD2. The CDR3 has 19 amino acids. The ends lost 1 base at V and 3 bases at J; junction bases unmatched: 11. Germline values: CDR1 SGHAT, CDR2 FQNNGV. Here the CDR3 DNA reads TGTGCCAGCAGCTTAGGCCCCGGGACTAGCGGGAGAAAACACTACGAGCAGTACTTC. It is translated as CASSLGPGTSGRKHYEQYF. The whole variable domain, remainder taken from reference TRBV11-2 and TRBJ2-7, is EAGVAQSPRYKIIEKRQSVAFWCNPISGHATLYWYQQILGQGPKLLIQFQNNGVVDDSQLPKDRFSAERLKGVDSTLKIQPAKLEDSAVYLCASSLGPGTSGRKHYEQYFGPGTRLTVT.

The chain employs TRBV7-9 and TRBJ2-1, with D perhaps matching TRBD2 (5 bases). Trimming left V 8 bases short and J 4 bases short, with 9 bases between. The germline CDR1 and CDR2 sequences are SEHNR and FQNEAQ (reference sequence). The CDR3 totals 12 residues. CDR3 loop: CASRTGYNEQFF. DNA of the CDR3: TGTGCCAGCCGGACTGGATACAATGAGCAGTTCTTC.

The chain combines TRBV5-1 with TRBJ1-1; no definite D call. Germline-derived CDR1 and CDR2 are SGHRS and YFSETQ. The CDR3 is 14 residues long. Deletions cut 0 bases from V and 1 base from J, with 7 bases between. The CDR3 DNA reads as TGCGCCAGCAGCTTGGTTCCGGGGAACACTGAAGCTTTCTTT. Its protein product is CASSLVPGNTEAFF.

The chain joins TRBV19 to TRBJ1-5, with 9 positions matching TRBD1. The V gene end was trimmed by 2 bases and the J gene end by 0 bases; junction bases not matched to a gene: 5. The CDR3 sequence is 17 residues long. Germline assignment: CDR1 LNHDA and CDR2 SQIVND (reference sequence). The CDR3 region has the DNA TGTGCCAGTAGTATACGGACAGGGGTCGGTAGCAATCAGCCCCAGCATTTT. Its protein is CASSIRTGVGSNQPQHF.

The chain is built from TRBV7-9 and TRBJ2-1; the D gene is possibly TRBD1 (5 bases). Germline CDR1 SEHNR, CDR2 FQNEAQ (reference sequence). V lost 5 bases, J lost 0 bases, and 17 bases lay in between. This CDR3 region has 17 residues. This CDR3 is CASSPPRTLSSYNEQFF. CDR3 DNA: TGTGCCAGCAGCCCACCCCGGACACTGAGCTCCTACAATGAGCAGTTCTTC.

The V gene is TRBV27, the J gene TRBJ2-5, with no clear D. V was cut by 1 base and J by 3 bases, with 15 bases left in between. This CDR3 has 16 residues. The germline V gene has CDR1 MNHEY and CDR2 SMNVEV (reference sequence). This CDR3 reads CASSLLALGSEETQYF. DNA for the CDR3: TGTGCCAGCAGTTTATTGGCCCTAGGCAGTGAAGAGACCCAGTACTTC.

V gene TRBV5-1 combines with J gene TRBJ1-6; 11 positions match TRBD1. CDR1 and CDR2 (germline): SGHRS, YFSETQ. This CDR3 comprises 16 residues. The V gene end was trimmed by 4 bases and the J gene end by 3 bases; junction bases not matched to a gene: 3. CDR3 in amino acids: CASSTGTGGYNSPLHF. The CDR3 DNA sequence: TGCGCCAGCAGCACCGGGACAGGGGGCTATAATTCACCCCTCCACTTT.